This T cell receptor (beta chain) was sequenced during a study of blood T cell repertoires in COVID-19. Looking at the study overall: T cells, B-cell-depleted T cells, or PBMCs provided the cDNA or gDNA that served as material.

Trimming shortened V by 1 base and J by 7 bases, and 12 bases separated the two germline ends. Germline V gene sequence: CDR1 SGHDT, CDR2 YYEEEE. The CDR3 has 15 residues. The sample holds a few counts of this clone. Source study methods: Estimation of nucleated cell counts relied on the amplification of reference gene primers. TCRdb's table, derived via immunoSEQ multiplex PCR, lists solely in-frame clones and lacks some. V and J calls plus clone size are reproduced from that table; the DNA served to infer D and trimming. The sample lists about 110,000 clones; approximately 84% were seen once. The chain couples TRBV5-6 to TRBJ1-6; possible D gene TRBD1, 5 bases. Sequencing was performed on peripheral blood. This TCR was recovered from a human donor in a cohort sampled during active COVID-19. The CDR3 coding sequence is TGTGCCAGCAGCTTGTCTGGGGCAAAAAATTCACCCCTCCACTTT. It encodes CASSLSGAKNSPLHF.